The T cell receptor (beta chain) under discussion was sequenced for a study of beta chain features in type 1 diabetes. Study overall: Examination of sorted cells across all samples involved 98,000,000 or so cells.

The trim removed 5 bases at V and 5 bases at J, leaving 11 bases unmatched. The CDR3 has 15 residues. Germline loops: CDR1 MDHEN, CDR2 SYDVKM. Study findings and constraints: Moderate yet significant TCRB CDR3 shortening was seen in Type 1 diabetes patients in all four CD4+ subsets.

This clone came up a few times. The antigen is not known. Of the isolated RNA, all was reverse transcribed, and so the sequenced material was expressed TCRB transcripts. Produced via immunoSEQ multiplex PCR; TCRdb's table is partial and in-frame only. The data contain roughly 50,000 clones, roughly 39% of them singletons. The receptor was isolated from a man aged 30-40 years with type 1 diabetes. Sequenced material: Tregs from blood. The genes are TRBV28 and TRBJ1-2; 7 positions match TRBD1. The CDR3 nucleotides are TGTGCCAGCAGTGGGCCCGCAGGGGGTATTTATGGCTACACCTTC. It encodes CASSGPAGGIYGYTF.